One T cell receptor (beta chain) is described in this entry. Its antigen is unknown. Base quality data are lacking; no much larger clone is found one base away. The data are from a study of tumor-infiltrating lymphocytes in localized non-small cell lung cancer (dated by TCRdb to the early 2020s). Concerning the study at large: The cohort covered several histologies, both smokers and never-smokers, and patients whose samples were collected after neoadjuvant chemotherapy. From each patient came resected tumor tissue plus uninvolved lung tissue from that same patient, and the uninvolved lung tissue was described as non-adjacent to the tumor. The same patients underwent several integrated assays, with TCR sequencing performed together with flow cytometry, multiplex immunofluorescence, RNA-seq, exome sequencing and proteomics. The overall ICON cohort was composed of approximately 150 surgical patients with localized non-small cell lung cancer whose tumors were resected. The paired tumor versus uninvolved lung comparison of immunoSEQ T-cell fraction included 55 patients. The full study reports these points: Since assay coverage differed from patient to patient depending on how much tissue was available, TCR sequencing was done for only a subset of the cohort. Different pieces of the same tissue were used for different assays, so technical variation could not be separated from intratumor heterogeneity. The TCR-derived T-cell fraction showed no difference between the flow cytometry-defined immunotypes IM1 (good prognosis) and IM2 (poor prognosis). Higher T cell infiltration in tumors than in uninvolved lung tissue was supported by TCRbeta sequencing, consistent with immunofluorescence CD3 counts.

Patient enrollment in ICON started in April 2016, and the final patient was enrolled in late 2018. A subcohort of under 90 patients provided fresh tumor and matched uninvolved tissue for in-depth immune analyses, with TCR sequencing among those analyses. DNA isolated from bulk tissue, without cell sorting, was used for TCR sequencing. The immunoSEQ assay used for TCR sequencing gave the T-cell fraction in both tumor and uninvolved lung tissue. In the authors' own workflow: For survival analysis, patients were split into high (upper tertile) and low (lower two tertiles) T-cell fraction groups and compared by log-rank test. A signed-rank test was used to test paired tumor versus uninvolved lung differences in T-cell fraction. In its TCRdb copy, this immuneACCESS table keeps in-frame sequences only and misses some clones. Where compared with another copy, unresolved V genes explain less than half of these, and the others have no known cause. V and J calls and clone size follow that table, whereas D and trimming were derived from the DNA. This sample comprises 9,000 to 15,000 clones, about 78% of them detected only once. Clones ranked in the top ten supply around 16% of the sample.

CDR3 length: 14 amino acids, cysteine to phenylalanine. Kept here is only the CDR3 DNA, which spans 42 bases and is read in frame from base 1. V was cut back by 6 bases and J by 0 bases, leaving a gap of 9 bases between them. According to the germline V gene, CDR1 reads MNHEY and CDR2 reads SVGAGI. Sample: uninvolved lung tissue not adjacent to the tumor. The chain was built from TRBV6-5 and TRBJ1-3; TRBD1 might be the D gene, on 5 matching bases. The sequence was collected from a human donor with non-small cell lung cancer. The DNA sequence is TGTGCCAGCAGGGGACGGGTCTCTGGAAACACCATATATTTT. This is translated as CASRGRVSGNTIYF.